The clone carrying this TCR beta chain appeared many times. V trimming: 5 bases; J trimming: 7 bases; junction bases outside the gene matches: 9. The length of the CDR3 is 16 residues. Germline V gene lookup returns CDR1 SGHTA and CDR2 FQGNSA. These data originate in a study of regulatory T cells in long-lasting Graves disease. Library construction for TCR beta used iRepertoire HTBI primers and Arm-PCR of CDR3 regions. TCRdb reanalysed the multiplex PCR reads using MiXCR and keeps one entry per CDR3 protein. The sample consists of 310,000 or so distinct CDR3 sequences, around 20% of them appearing once. The time point is: persistent/refractory GD, antithyroid drugs over 5 years with positive TRAb. The TCR library was made from RNA extracted from PBMCs. Under American Thyroid Association guidelines, Graves' disease was diagnosed.

Sequenced material: peripheral blood mononuclear cells (PBMCs), taken when the disease was refractory, from a patient treated with antithyroid drugs. The clonotype comes from a female donor with Graves disease. V usage is TRBV7-2 and J usage is TRBJ1-6; the match to TRBD1 covers 9 bases. The CDR3 region is CASSPPDRGRNSPLHF. The CDR3 DNA sequence: TGTGCCAGCAGCCCCCCGGACAGGGGTAGGAATTCACCCCTCCACTTT.